The 15 T cell receptor beta chains in this list originate from one sample, sequenced in a study of blood T cell repertoires in COVID-19. The repertoire was sequenced with immunoSEQ multiplex PCR; TCRdb's copy has only in-frame clones and lacks some. The sample lists roughly 220,000 clones; just under 85% were seen once. Sequencing input: PBMCs or T cells enriched from blood (not recorded which). Receptors originate from a middle-aged woman with acute COVID-19.

The chain has TRBV19 and TRBJ1-5; the D gene is possibly TRBD1 (5 bases). Germline values: CDR1 LNHDA, CDR2 SQIVND (reference sequence). V was clipped by 7 bases and J by 1 base, with 11 bases between them. The CDR3 is made up of 14 amino acids. The CDR3 loop reads CASTLTVSNQPQHF. In nucleotides, the CDR3 is TGTGCCAGTACCCTGACAGTGAGCAATCAGCCCCAGCATTTT.

The table lists this clone with a few counts. This chain links TRBV28 with TRBJ1-6, with D tentatively TRBD1 (5 bases). In germline, CDR1 is MDHEN, CDR2 SYDVKM. The CDR3 is made up of 17 amino acids. With 5 bases removed from V and 9 bases from J, the gap between germline ends came to 23 bases. The CDR3 is CASSRPWDLGGSSPLHF. Here the CDR3 DNA reads TGTGCCAGCAGTCGACCTTGGGATCTCGGGGGTAGTTCACCCCTCCACTTT.

This clone has only one observation. The chain couples TRBV27 to TRBJ2-1; 10 bases agree with TRBD2. The CDR3 has 14 residues. The V gene end was trimmed by 5 bases and the J gene end by 7 bases; junction bases not matched to a gene: 5. The germline V gene encodes CDR1 MNHEY and CDR2 SMNVEV (reference sequence). The CDR3 is CASSTAGGGNEQFF. The CDR3 DNA sequence: TGTGCCAGCAGTACAGCGGGAGGGGGGAATGAGCAGTTCTTC.

The chain has TRBV28 and TRBJ1-5; a weak D match, TRBD1 (5 bases). Germline-derived CDR1 and CDR2 are MDHEN and SYDVKM. Trimming left V 6 bases short and J 0 bases short, with 15 bases between. This CDR3 region has 16 residues. Here the CDR3 reads CASRSGKDLSNQPQHF. The CDR3 DNA sequence: TGTGCCAGCAGATCAGGGAAAGACCTTAGCAATCAGCCCCAGCATTTT.

The chain recombines TRBV7-9 with TRBJ1-1; the match to TRBD1 covers 8 bases. The CDR3 contains 15 residues. V shed 5 bases and J 4 bases; nucleotides not matched to a gene: 9. From germline, CDR1 is SEHNR and CDR2 FQNEAQ (reference sequence). The CDR3 spells CASSHRQGRSTEAFF. The CDR3 DNA sequence: TGTGCCAGCAGCCACCGACAGGGGAGAAGCACTGAAGCTTTCTTT.

The rearrangement uses TRBV7-2 and TRBJ2-1, with 10 bases matching TRBD2. Germline trimming cut 2 bases from V and 7 bases from J; bases unmatched to any gene: 5. CDR3 size: 15 residues. CDR1 SGHTA and CDR2 FQGNSA come from the germline V gene. CDR3 residues: CASSLIAGGQNEQFF. The DNA of the CDR3 is TGTGCCAGCAGCTTAATAGCGGGGGGACAGAATGAGCAGTTCTTC.

V is TRBV7-2 and J is TRBJ1-1; D uncertain. This CDR3 is built from 13 residues. In germline, CDR1 is SGHTA, CDR2 FQGNSA. Trimming removed 2 bases at V and 1 base at J, with 5 bases between. CDR3 bases: TGTGCCAGCAGCTTAAACAGGAACACTGAAGCTTTCTTT. Translated, it gives CASSLNRNTEAFF.

This clone has just a few counts. The chain links TRBV19 to TRBJ1-5; TRBD1 matches at 7 bases. V lost 5 bases, J lost 8 bases, and 9 bases stayed unmatched. Germline assignment: CDR1 LNHDA and CDR2 SQIVND (reference sequence). This CDR3 comprises 14 residues. CDR3 bases: TGTGCCAGTAGTGCCCGACAGGGTTGGGAGCCCCAGCATTTT. This encodes CASSARQGWEPQHF.

This sequence joins TRBV25-1 and TRBJ2-1; 11 bases fit TRBD2. The CDR3 sequence is 14 residues long. After removal of 3 bases from V and 9 bases from J, the junction contained 4 bases not matched to a gene. Germline V gene data show CDR1 as MGHDK and CDR2 as SYGVNS. CDR3 loop: CASSDLAGGLEQFF. The CDR3, as DNA: TGTGCCAGCAGTGACCTAGCGGGGGGTCTTGAGCAGTTCTTC.

The V call is TRBV28, the J call TRBJ2-1; D may be TRBD1 (5 bases). The CDR3 extends over 14 amino acids. Germline V CDR1 and CDR2: MDHEN, SYDVKM. Trimming cost V 1 base and J 5 bases, with 9 bases left between them. The CDR3 loop is CASSLSPGNNEQFF. The CDR3 bases are TGTGCCAGCAGTTTATCGCCAGGGAACAATGAGCAGTTCTTC.

This clone was seen a handful of times. This chain connects TRBV6-4 to TRBJ2-1; TRBD2 matches 13 bases. The CDR3 consists of 17 residues. Germline V gives CDR1 MRHNA, CDR2 SNTAGT. V lost 3 bases and J lost 6; bases outside the gene matches: 8. CDR3: CASSETPTSGRINEQFF. The CDR3 DNA reads as TGTGCCAGCAGTGAAACTCCGACTAGCGGGAGGATCAATGAGCAGTTCTTC.

This clone was recorded many times. This CDR3 reads CAISESQGYMSGYTF. The CDR3 DNA sequence: TGTGCCATCAGTGAGTCGCAGGGGTACATGAGCGGCTACACCTTC. The chain couples TRBV10-3 to TRBJ1-2, with D perhaps matching TRBD1 (6 bases). The CDR3 covers 15 residues. Germline V CDR1 and CDR2: ENHRY, SYGVKD. The V and J ends lost 0 bases and 8 bases respectively, with 16 bases between them.

The CDR3 protein is CSTRQGSEGGAFF. The CDR3 DNA follows: TGCAGCACGCGACAGGGGTCTGAGGGAGGCGCTTTCTTT. The chain uses TRBV29-1 and TRBJ1-1; 8 bases are a match to TRBD1. V shed 8 bases and J 11 bases; nucleotides not matched to a gene: 16. The CDR3 sequence is 13 residues long. Germline CDR1 reads SQVTM; CDR2 reads ANQGSEA.

The chain employs TRBV7-2 and TRBJ1-5, with no clear D. V dropped 1 base and J dropped 4 bases, with 11 bases sitting between them. The CDR3 covers 15 residues. Germline loops: CDR1 SGHTA, CDR2 FQGNSA. CDR3 in amino acids: CASSLVGGRNQPQHF. The CDR3, as DNA: TGTGCCAGCAGCTTAGTTGGCGGTCGAAATCAGCCCCAGCATTTT.

The V gene is TRBV6-5, the J gene TRBJ1-2; D is perhaps TRBD1 (5 bases). There are 15 residues in the CDR3. The V end was cut by 6 bases, the J end by 4 bases, with 18 bases between. The V gene's germline CDR1 is MNHEY and CDR2 SVGAGI. The CDR3 spells CASRRTSSSGYGYTF. CDR3 in DNA: TGTGCCAGCAGAAGGACAAGTTCGTCCGGCTATGGCTACACCTTC.